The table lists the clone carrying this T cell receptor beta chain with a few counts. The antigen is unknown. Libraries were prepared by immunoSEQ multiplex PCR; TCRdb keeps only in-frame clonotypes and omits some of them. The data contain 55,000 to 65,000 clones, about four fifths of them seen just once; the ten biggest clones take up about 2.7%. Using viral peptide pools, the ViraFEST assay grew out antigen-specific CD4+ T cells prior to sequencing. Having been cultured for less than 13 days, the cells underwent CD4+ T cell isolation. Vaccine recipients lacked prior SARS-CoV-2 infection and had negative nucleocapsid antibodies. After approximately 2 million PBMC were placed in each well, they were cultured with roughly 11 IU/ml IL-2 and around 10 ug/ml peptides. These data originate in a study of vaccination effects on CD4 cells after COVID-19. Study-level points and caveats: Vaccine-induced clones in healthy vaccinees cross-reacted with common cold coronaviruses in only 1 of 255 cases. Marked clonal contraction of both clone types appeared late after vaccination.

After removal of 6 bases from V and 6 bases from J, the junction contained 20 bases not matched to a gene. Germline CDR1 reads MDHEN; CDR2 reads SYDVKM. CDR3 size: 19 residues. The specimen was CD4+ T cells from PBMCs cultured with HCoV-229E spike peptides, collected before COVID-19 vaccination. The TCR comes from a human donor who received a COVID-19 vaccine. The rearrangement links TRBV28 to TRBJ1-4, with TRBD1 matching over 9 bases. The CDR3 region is CASSPTSRTGAATDEKLFF. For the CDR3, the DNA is TGTGCCAGCAGCCCTACCAGCCGGACAGGGGCGGCCACTGATGAAAAACTGTTTTTT. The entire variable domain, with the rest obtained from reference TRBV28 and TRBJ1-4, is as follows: DVKVTQSSRYLVKRTGEKVFLECVQDMDHENMFWYRQDPGLGLRLIYFSYDVKMKEKGDIPEGYSVSREKKERFSLILESASTNQTSMYLCASSPTSRTGAATDEKLFFGSGTQLSVL.